This T cell receptor beta chain was sequenced for a study of Graves' ophthalmopathy and Graves' hyperthyroidism. The study's findings and limits: Most thyroid-expanded clonotypes exceeding 0.001 frequency were also found in blood.

In this sample, this clonotype turned up many times. The antigen remains unidentified. As the template, RNA transcripts were used to amplify TCR beta CDR3 regions. First-round RT-PCR relied on HTBI primers, and a second-round multiplex PCR came next. Each CDR3 protein gets one entry after TCRdb re-called the multiplex PCR reads with MiXCR. The table has 200,000 to 250,000 distinct CDR3 sequences, about a fifth seen once. The specimen was peripheral blood. This sequence was found in a woman aged 45-60 years with Graves' ophthalmopathy.

CDR3 coding DNA: TGTGCCAGCAGTTGGACTAACACCGGGGAGCTGTTTTTT. Its translation is CASSWTNTGELFF. This rearrangement joins TRBV12-3 or TRBV12-4 to TRBJ2-2; weak D call: TRBD2 (5 bases). CDR3 length equals 13 residues. Trimming took off 4 bases at V and 2 bases at J, with 5 bases between the two ends.